The rows below give T cell receptor beta chains drawn from one sample of a study of vaccination and CD4 T cells after COVID-19. The antigens these receptors bind are not known. TCRdb reprocessed the PCR reads with MiXCR, giving one entry per CDR3 protein. Of 13,000 to 15,000 distinct CDR3 sequences listed, roughly 73% are singletons. The sequenced sample consisted of CD4+ T cells from blood, cultured in vitro. The receptors were sampled from a human donor who had recovered from COVID-19. Both conserved end residues are trimmed from each CDR3. The D gene is left open where the match is weak.

j_call d_call v_call cdr3_aa
TRBJ2-7 TRBD1 TRBV27 ASNRRGGHSSYEQY
TRBJ1-2 NA TRBV19 ASQRLGDRGYT
TRBJ1-1 NA TRBV29-1 SVATAMNTEAF
TRBJ1-2 NA TRBV10-3 AIREQGEYGYT
TRBJ2-7 NA TRBV7-8 ASSSVDPTPYEQY
TRBJ1-3 NA TRBV19 ASSISGNTIY
TRBJ1-1 NA TRBV28 ASSLAKGGSTEAF
TRBJ2-3 TRBD2 TRBV7-2 ASSKRDSPDTQY
TRBJ2-1 NA TRBV24-1 ATSDSVGYNEQF
TRBJ1-1 NA TRBV20-1 SAGRELGTEAF
TRBJ2-4 NA TRBV20-1 SAREGRVPKNIQY
TRBJ1-2 TRBD1 TRBV27 ASSSRDRDLNYGYT
TRBJ2-2 NA TRBV6-1 ATSHGGGRTPVELF
TRBJ2-1 TRBD2 TRBV10-2 ASTGTSGSNEQF
TRBJ2-7 NA TRBV18 AGPDSLTYEQY
TRBJ2-2 TRBD1 TRBV27 ASRKPIPRDRGTGELF
TRBJ1-1 NA TRBV28 ATIGNYEAF
TRBJ2-3 NA TRBV7-2 ASSLVSGVSTDTQY
TRBJ1-1 NA TRBV2 ASTPTVRIHMNTEAF
TRBJ2-6 NA TRBV20-1 SARDREGWAGANVLT
TRBJ2-1 TRBD2 TRBV24-1 ATSSSGSGQL
TRBJ1-5 NA TRBV7-6 ASSLDEGNQPQH
TRBJ2-2 NA TRBV27 ASTLRGGATGELF
TRBJ2-2 NA TRBV7-6 ASSLEPRTGELF
TRBJ1-1 TRBD1 TRBV6-4 ASSRQGSNTEAF
TRBJ2-7 TRBD2 TRBV20-1 SVGLGGFDEQY
TRBJ1-5 NA TRBV20-1 SARPWQDGQPQH
TRBJ1-5 NA TRBV7-2 ASSLDYGNQPQH
TRBJ1-3 NA TRBV19 ASSMERAGNTIY
TRBJ1-5 NA TRBV2 ASTQGQPQH
TRBJ1-1 NA TRBV20-1 SASSGTFQAF
TRBJ1-5 TRBD1 TRBV6-1 ASSGMGQGVVAQH
TRBJ2-5 NA TRBV2 ASSEAQTSGGETQY
TRBJ1-2 NA TRBV7-9 ASSLAWQGYGYT
TRBJ2-1 TRBD2 TRBV3-1 ASSTPSGTRPFEQF
TRBJ2-4 NA TRBV6-1 ASSPDRGGRAKNIQY
TRBJ2-3 NA TRBV6-1 ASSQGGFSTDTQY
TRBJ1-3 NA TRBV7-8 ASSPGASGNTIY
TRBJ1-5 TRBD1 TRBV27 ASSIRQGKCRSQH
TRBJ1-5 NA TRBV12-3/TRBV12-4 ASTLGGAQPQH
TRBJ1-5 NA TRBV20-1 SARAPGGSGNQPQH